This record concerns one T cell receptor (beta chain) sequence. As yet, its antigen is unknown. A read error may produce the germline difference seen at one junction end. This sample's RNA came from whole unsorted tissue. Between August and November 2014, newly diagnosed, chemotherapy-naive lung cancer patients underwent thoracic surgery in China. This sample is drawn from a study of tumor and adjacent non-tumor tissue in lung cancer. Overall study context: The cohort had roughly 11 adenocarcinoma, a couple of squamous cell and 1 small cell patients. Study results and caveats: Tumor TCR diversity, when higher, was linked to shorter survival. Tumor tissue had significantly higher TCR diversity than normal lung.

The library came from three nested PCR rounds adapted from ARM-PCR protocols. MiXCR, applied by TCRdb to the multiplex PCR reads, yields one record per CDR3 protein. The sample contains approximately 75,000 distinct CDR3 sequences, around 77% of which appear only once. CDR3 size: 13 residues. Germline values: CDR1 SGHAT, CDR2 FQNNGV. The specimen sequenced was lung tumor tissue. The genes are TRBV11-2 and TRBJ2-1; D gene ambiguous. The sequence derives from a woman aged 45-59 years with non-small cell lung cancer. The CDR3 protein is CAISLEVGGDQFF. CDR3 nucleotides: TGTGCCATCAGCTTAGAGGTAGGCGGCGACCAGTTCTTC.